The entry that follows covers one T cell receptor beta chain sequence. As yet, its antigen is unknown. Profiling relied on immunoSEQ multiplex PCR, and the TCRdb table lists in-frame clones only, not all of them. The sample yields roughly 32,000 clones, roughly four fifths seen once. These data are taken from a study of T cells in narcolepsy. Study at large: Healthy controls were enrolled alongside patients with narcolepsy type 1 or type 2.

The CDR3 sequence is 15 residues long. Germline V gene lookup returns CDR1 MNHEY and CDR2 SMNVEV (reference sequence). V shed 7 bases, J shed 3 bases, and the junction held 8 bases outside the gene matches. Regarding the study as a whole: Autoreactive HCRT-specific and TRIB2-specific clonotypes were marked in same-patient CSF-versus-blood CD4+ comparisons. Healthy controls reportedly lacked the autoreactive clonotypes serially found in patients' blood.

The receptor comes from a human donor with narcolepsy. The sequenced sample consisted of CD45RA- memory CD4+ T cells from PBMCs. V usage is TRBV27 and J usage is TRBJ2-7; 11 bases are shared with TRBD2. DNA of the CDR3: TGTGCCAGCAATAAGGGGACTAGCGGTATCTACGAGCAGTACTTC. Its translation: CASNKGTSGIYEQYF.